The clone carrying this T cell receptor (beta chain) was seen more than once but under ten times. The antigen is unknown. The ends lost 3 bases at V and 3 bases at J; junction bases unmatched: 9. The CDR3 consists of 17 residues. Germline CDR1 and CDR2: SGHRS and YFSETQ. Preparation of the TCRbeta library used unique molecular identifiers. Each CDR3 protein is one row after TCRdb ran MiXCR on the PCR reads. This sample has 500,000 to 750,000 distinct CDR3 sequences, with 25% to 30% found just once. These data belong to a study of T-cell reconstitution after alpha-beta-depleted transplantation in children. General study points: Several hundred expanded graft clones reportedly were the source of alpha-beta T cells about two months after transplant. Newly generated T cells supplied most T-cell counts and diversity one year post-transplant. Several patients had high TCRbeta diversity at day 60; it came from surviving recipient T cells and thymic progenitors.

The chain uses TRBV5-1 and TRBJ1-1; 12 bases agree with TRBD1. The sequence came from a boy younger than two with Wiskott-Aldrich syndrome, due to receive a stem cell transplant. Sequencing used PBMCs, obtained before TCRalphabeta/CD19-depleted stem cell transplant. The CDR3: CASSWGTGGRGDTEAFF. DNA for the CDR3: TGCGCCAGCAGCTGGGGGACAGGGGGCCGGGGGGACACTGAAGCTTTCTTT.